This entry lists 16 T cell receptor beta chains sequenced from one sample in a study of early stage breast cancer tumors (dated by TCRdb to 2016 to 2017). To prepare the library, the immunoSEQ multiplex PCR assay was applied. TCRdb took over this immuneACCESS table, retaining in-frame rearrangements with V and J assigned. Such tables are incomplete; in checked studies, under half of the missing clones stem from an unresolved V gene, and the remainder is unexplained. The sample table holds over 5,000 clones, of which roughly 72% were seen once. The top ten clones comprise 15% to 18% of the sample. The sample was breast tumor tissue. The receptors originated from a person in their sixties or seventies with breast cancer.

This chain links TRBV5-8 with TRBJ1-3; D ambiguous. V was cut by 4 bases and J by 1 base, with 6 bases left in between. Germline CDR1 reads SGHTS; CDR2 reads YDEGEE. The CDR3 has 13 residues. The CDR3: CASSAWSGNTIYF. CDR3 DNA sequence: TGTGCCAGCAGCGCCTGGTCTGGAAACACCATATATTTT. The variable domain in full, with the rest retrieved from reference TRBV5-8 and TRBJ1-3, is EAGVTQSPTHLIKTRGQQATLRCSPISGHTSVYWYQQALGLGLQFLLWYDEGEERNRGNFPPRFSGRQFPNYSSELNVNALELEDSALYLCASSAWSGNTIYFGEGSWLTVV.

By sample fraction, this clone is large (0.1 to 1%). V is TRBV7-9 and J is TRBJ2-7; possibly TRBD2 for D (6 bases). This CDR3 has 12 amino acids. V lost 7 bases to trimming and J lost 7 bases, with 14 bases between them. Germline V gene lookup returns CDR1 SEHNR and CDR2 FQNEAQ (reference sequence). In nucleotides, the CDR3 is TGTGCCAGCACGCGGGGCTCGGGGGAGCAGTACTTC. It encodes CASTRGSGEQYF.

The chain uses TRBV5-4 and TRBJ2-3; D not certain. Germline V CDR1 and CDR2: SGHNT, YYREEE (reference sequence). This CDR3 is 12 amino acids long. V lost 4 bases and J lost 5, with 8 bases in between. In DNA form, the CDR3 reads TGTGCCAGCAGCCCCGTCGGAGATACGCAGTATTTT. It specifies CASSPVGDTQYF.

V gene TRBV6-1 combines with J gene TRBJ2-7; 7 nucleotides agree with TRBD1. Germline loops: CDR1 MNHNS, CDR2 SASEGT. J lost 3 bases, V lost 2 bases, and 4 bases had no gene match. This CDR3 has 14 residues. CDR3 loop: CASSEQRDSYEQYF. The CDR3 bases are TGTGCCAGCAGTGAACAACGGGACAGCTACGAGCAGTACTTC.

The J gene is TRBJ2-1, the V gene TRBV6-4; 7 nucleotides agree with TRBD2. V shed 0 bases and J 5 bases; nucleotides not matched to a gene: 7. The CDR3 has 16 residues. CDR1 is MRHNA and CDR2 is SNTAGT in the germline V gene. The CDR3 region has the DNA TGTGCCAGCAGTGACTCATCTAGCGGCGGCCACAATGAGCAGTTCTTC. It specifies CASSDSSSGGHNEQFF.

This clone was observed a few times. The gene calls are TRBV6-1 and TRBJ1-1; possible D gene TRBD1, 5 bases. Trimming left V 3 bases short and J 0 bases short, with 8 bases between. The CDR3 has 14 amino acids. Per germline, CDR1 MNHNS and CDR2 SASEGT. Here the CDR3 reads CASSEETVNTEAFF. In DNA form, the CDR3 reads TGTGCCAGCAGTGAGGAGACAGTGAACACTGAAGCTTTCTTT.

The CDR3 reads CASSPPGGGEKLFF. In DNA, the CDR3 is TGCGCCAGCAGCCCGCCGGGGGGCGGTGAAAAACTGTTTTTT. This sequence joins TRBV5-1 and TRBJ1-4; D is possibly TRBD1 (6 bases). The CDR3 length is 14 residues. The V and J ends lost 4 bases and 7 bases respectively, with 14 bases between them. Germline CDR1 is SGHRS and CDR2 is YFSETQ.

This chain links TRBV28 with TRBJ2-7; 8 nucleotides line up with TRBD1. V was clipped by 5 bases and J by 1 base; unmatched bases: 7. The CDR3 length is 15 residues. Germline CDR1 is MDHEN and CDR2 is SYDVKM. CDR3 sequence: CASSRTGSRSYEQYF. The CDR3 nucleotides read TGTGCCAGCAGTCGGACAGGGTCCAGGTCCTACGAGCAGTACTTC.

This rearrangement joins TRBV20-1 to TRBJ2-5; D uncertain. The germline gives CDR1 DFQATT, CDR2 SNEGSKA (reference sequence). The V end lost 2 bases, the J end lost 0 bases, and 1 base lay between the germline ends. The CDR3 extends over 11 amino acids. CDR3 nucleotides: TGCAGTGCTAGACACCAAGAGACCCAGTACTTC. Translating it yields CSARHQETQYF.

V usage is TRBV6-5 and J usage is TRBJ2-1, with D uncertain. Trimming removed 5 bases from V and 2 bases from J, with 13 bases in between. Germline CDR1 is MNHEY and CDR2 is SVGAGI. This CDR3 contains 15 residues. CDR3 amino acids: CASSPRRSTYNEQFF. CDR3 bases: TGTGCCAGCAGTCCTCGGCGGAGCACCTACAATGAGCAGTTCTTC.

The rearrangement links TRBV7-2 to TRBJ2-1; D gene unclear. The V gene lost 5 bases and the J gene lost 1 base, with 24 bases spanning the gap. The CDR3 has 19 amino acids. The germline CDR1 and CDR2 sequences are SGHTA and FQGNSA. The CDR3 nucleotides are TGTGCCAGCAGCCTCGTCGACATGGCATTTGTTGTTTCCTACAATGAGCAGTTCTTC. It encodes CASSLVDMAFVVSYNEQFF.

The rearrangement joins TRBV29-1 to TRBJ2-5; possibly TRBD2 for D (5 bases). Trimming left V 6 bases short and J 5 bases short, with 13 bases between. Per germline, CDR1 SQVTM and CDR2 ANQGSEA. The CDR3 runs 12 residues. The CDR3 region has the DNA TGCAGCGTCCGAGCGGCTAGCGAGACCCAGTACTTC. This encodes CSVRAASETQYF.

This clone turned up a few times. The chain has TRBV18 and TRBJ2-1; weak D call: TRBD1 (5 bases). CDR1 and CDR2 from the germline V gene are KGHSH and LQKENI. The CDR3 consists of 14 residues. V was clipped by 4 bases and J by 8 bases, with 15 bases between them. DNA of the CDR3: TGTGCCAGCTCACAAGGGGCAGCCGGCGATGAGCAGTTCTTC. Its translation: CASSQGAAGDEQFF.

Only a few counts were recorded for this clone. The CDR3 sequence: CASSRTVSGEGTDTQYF. Here the CDR3 DNA reads TGCGCCAGCAGCCGGACCGTCAGTGGGGAGGGCACAGATACGCAGTATTTT. The gene calls are TRBV4-3 and TRBJ2-3; D perhaps matches TRBD2 (6 bases). Per germline, CDR1 LGHNA and CDR2 YSLEER. Trimming took off 4 bases at V and 1 base at J, with 18 bases between the two ends. The CDR3 is made up of 17 amino acids.

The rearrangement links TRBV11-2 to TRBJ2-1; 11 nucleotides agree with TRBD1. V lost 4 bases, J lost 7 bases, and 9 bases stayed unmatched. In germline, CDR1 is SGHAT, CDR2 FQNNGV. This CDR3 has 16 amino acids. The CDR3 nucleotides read TGTGCCAGCAGCTCCCGGGACAGGGGGACCCTTAATGAGCAGTTCTTC. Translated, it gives CASSSRDRGTLNEQFF.

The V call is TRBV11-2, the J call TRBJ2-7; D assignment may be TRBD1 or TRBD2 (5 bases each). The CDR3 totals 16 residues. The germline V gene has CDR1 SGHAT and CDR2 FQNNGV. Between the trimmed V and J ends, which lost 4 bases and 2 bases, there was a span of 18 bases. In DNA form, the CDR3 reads TGTGCCAGCAGCTCCTTAGTGGGGGTCTTCACCTACGAGCAGTACTTC. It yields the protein CASSSLVGVFTYEQYF.